This T cell receptor beta chain came from a study of metastatic and nonmetastatic thyroid tumors. Study context: Malignant thyroid and benign thyroid patients provided blood and tumor or nodule tissue whose repertoires were compared.

This clone was observed a handful of times. MiXCR reprocessed the PCR reads for TCRdb. The table has around 41,000 clones, approximately 28% seen once. Thyroid surgery was performed in patients who had received no treatment beforehand. Trimming at V came to 7 bases and at J to 6 bases, leaving 15 bases not matched to a gene. Germline-derived CDR1 and CDR2 are MNHNS and SASEGT. CDR3 size: 16 residues. The sample consisted of blood. The chain combines TRBV6-1 with TRBJ1-5; 7 nucleotides align to TRBD1. The sequence was obtained from a male donor with papillary thyroid cancer or a benign thyroid nodule (not recorded which). Some clones in this sample may be carry-over from other donors' samples. The CDR3 DNA reads TGTGCCAGCATTCATAATGCGGGGGACAGTGGTCAGCCCCAGCATTTT. It translates to CASIHNAGDSGQPQHF.